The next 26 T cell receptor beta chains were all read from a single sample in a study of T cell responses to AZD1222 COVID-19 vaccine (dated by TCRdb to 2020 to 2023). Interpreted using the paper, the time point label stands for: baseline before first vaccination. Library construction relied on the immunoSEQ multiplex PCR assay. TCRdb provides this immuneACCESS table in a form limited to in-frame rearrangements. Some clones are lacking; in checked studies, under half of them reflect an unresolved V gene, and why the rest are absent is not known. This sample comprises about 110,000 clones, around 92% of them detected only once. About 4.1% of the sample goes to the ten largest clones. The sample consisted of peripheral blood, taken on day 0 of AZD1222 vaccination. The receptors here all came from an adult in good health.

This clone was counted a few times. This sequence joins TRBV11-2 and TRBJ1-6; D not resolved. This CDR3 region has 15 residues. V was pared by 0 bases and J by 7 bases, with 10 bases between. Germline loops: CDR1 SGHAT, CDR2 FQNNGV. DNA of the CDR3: TGTGCCAGCAGCTTAGATGGAGGGTTGAATTCACCCCTCCACTTT. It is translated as CASSLDGGLNSPLHF.

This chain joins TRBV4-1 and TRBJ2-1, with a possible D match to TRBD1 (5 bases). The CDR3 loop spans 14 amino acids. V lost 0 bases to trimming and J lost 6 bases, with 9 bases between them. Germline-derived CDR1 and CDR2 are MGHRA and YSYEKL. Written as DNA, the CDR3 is TGCGCCAGCAGCCAAGATGTGGGGCGCAATGAGCAGTTCTTC. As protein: CASSQDVGRNEQFF.

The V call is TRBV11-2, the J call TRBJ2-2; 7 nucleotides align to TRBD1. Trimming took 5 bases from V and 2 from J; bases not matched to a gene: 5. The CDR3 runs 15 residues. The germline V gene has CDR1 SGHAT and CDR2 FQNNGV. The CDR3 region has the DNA TGTGCCAGCAGCGCACAGGGGCTTAACACCGGGGAGCTGTTTTTT. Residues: CASSAQGLNTGELFF.

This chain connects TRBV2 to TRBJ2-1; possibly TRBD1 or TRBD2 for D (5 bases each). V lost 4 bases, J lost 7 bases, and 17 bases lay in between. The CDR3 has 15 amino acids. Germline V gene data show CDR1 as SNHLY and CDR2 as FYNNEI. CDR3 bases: TGTGCCAGCAGTGGCTCCGGGAAAGGGGTTAATGAGCAGTTCTTC. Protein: CASSGSGKGVNEQFF.

Here the CDR3 DNA reads TGTGCCAGCAGTCTAAGACTAGCGTATGAGCAGTTCTTC. Encoded protein: CASSLRLAYEQFF. V gene TRBV12-3 or TRBV12-4 combines with J gene TRBJ2-1, with 8 bases fitting TRBD2. The V segment lost 5 bases and the J segment 8 bases; nucleotides outside the gene matches: 5. The CDR3 length is 13 residues.

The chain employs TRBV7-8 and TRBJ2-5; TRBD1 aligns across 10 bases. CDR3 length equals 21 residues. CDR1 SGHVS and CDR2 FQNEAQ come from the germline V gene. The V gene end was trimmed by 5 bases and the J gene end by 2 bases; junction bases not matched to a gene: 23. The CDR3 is CASSRQGAYSFSTPFQETQYF. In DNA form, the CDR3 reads TGTGCCAGCAGCCGACAGGGGGCTTATTCATTCTCAACCCCCTTTCAAGAGACCCAGTACTTC.

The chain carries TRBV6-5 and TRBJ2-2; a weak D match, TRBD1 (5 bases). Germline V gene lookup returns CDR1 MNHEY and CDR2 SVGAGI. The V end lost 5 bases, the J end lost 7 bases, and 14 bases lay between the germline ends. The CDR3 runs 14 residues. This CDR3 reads CASSKTRTGGELFF. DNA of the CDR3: TGTGCCAGCAGTAAGACCCGAACAGGCGGGGAGCTGTTTTTT.

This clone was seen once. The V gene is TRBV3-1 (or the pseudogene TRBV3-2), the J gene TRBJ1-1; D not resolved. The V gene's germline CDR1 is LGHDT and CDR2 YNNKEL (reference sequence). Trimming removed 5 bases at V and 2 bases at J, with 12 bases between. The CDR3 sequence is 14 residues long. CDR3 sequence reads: CASSRSRINTEAFF. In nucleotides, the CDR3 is TGTGCCAGCAGCAGATCAAGAATCAACACTGAAGCTTTCTTT.

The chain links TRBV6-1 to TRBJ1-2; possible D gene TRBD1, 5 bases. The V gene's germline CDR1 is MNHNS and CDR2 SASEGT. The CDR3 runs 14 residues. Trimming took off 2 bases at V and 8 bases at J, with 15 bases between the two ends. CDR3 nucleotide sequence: TGTGCCAGCAGTGAATTTCAGGGCCCGGGGGGCTACACCTTC. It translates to CASSEFQGPGGYTF.

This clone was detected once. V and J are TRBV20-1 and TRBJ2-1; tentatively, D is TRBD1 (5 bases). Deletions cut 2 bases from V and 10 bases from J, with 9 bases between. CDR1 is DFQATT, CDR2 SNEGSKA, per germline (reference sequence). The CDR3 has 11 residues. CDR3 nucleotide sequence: TGCAGTGCTAGACTAAACAGGGAGCAGTTCTTC. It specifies CSARLNREQFF.

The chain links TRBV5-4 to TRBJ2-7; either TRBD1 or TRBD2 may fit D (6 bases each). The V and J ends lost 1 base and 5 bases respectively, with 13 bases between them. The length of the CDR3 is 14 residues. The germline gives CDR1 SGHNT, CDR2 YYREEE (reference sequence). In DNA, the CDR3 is TGTGCCAGCAGCTTGTGGGGGGCCCAAAACGAGCAGTACTTC. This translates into CASSLWGAQNEQYF. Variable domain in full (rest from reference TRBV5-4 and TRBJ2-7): ETGVTQSPTHLIKTRGQQVTLRCSSQSGHNTVSWYQQALGQGPQFIFQYYREEENGRGNFPPRFSGLQFPNYSSELNVNALELDDSALYLCASSLWGAQNEQYFGPGTRLTVT.

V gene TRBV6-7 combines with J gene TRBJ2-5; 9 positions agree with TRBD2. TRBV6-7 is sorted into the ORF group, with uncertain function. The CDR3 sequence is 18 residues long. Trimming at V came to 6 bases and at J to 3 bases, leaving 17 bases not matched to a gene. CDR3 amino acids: CASSLTGRGGGLKETQYF. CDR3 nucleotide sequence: TGTGCCAGCAGCCTTACTGGGCGGGGGGGAGGTTTAAAAGAGACCCAGTACTTC.

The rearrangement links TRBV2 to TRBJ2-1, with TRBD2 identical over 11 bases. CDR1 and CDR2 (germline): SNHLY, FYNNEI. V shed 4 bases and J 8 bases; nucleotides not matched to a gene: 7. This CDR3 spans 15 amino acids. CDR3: CASSGLAGSFYEQFF. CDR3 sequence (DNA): TGTGCCAGCAGTGGACTAGCGGGATCCTTTTATGAGCAGTTCTTC.

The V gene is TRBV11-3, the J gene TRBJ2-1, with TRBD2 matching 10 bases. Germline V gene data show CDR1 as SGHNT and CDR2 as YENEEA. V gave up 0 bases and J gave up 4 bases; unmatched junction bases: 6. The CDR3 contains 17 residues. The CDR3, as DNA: TGTGCCAGCAGCTTAGAGCCGACTAGCGGGTCTTACAATGAGCAGTTCTTC. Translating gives CASSLEPTSGSYNEQFF.

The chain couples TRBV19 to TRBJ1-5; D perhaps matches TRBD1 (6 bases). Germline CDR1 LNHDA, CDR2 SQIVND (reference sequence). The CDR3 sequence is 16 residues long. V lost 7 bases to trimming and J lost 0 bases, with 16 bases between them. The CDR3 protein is CASKGGGQVSNQPQHF. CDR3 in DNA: TGTGCCAGTAAGGGAGGGGGGCAGGTTAGCAATCAGCCCCAGCATTTT.

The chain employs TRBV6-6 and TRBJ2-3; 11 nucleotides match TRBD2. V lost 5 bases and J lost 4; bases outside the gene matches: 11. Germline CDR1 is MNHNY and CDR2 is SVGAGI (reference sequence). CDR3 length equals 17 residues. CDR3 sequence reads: CASSPRRLAGRADTQYF. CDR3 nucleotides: TGTGCCAGCAGTCCCAGGAGACTAGCGGGACGGGCAGATACGCAGTATTTT.

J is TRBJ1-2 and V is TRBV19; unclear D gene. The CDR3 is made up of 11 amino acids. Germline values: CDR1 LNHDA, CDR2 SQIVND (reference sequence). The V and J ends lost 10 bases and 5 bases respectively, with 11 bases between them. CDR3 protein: CATLMGYGYTF. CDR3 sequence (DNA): TGTGCCACCCTAATGGGGTATGGCTACACCTTC.

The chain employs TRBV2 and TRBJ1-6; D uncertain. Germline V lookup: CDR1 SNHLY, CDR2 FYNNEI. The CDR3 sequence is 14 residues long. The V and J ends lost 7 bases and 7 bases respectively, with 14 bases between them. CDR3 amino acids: CASTRVRENSPLHF. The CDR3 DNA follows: TGTGCCAGCACCCGTGTGCGGGAGAATTCACCCCTCCACTTT.

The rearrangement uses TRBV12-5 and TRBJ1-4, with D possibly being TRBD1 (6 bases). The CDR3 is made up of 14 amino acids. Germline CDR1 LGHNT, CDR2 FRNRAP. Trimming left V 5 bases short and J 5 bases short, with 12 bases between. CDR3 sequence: CASGTERGNEKLFF. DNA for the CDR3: TGTGCTAGTGGTACTGAGAGGGGGAATGAAAAACTGTTTTTT.

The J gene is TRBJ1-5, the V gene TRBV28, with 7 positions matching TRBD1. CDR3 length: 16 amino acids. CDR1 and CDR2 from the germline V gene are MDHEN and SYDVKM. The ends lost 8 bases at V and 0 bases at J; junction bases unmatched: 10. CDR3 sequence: CASSADRPHSNQPQHF. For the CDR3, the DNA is TGTGCCAGCTCGGCGGACAGGCCTCATAGCAATCAGCCCCAGCATTTT.

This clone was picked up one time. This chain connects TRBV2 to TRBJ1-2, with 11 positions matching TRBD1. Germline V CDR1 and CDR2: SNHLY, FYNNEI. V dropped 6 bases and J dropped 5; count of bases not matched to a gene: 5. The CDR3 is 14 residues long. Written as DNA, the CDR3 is TGTGCCAGCAGCCCAGGACAGGGGGCGTATGGCTACACCTTC. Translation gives CASSPGQGAYGYTF.

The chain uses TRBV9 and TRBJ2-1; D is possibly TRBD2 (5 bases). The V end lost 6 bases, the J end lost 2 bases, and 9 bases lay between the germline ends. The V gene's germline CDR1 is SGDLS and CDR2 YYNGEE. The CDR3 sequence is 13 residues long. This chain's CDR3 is CASTGGAYNEQFF. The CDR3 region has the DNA TGTGCCAGCACCGGAGGAGCCTACAATGAGCAGTTCTTC.

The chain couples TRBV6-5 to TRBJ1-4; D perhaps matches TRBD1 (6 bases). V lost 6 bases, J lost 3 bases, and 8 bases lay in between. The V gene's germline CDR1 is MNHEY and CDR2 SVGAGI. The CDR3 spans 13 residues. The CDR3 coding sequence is TGTGCCAGCAGCAGGACAGCTAATGAAAAACTGTTTTTT. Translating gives CASSRTANEKLFF.

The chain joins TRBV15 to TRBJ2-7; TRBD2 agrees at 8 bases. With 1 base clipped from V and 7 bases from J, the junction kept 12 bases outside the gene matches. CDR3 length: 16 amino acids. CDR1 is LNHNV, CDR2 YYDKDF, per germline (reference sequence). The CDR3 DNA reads TGTGCCACCAGCAGAGTATCCGGGACTAGGACCCGTGAGCAGTACTTC. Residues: CATSRVSGTRTREQYF.

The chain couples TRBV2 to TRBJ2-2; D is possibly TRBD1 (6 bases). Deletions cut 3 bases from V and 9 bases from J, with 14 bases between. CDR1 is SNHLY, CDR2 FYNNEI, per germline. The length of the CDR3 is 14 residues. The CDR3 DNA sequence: TGTGCCAGCAGTGAGGACAGTGGTTACAGGGAGCTGTTTTTT. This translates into CASSEDSGYRELFF.

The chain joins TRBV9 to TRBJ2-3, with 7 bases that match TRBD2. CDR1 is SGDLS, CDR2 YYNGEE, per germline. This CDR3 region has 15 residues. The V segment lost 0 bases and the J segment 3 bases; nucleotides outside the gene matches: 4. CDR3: CASSVAGEGTDTQYF. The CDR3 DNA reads TGTGCCAGCAGCGTAGCTGGGGAGGGGACAGATACGCAGTATTTT.